This T cell receptor beta chain was documented in a study of siplizumab effects on memory and regulatory T cells. Study observations and caveats: Sequences below about 10^-5 frequency were poorly captured, limiting mapping of alloreactive clones. Among sequences traceable to unstimulated CD4+ memory cells, alloreactive ones were significantly reduced by siplizumab. Where siplizumab was present, mappable alloreactive CD4+ clones averaged roughly 72% Treg-derived, compared with 25% to 30% in controls. Naive T cells seemed more diverse than memory cells; they also seemed major alloresponse contributors.

Here immunoSEQ multiplex PCR was the method, and the copy in TCRdb shows in-frame clones only, minus some. The data show some 100,000 clones, around 92% seen once. Trimming stripped 1 base from V and 7 bases from J, with 11 bases between. The germline V gene has CDR1 MGHDK and CDR2 SYGVNS. The CDR3 extends over 14 amino acids. On this clone itself: The antigen remains undetermined.

The sequence came from a human donor in good health. Some clones in this sample may be carry-over from other donors' samples. The chain links TRBV25-1 to TRBJ2-1; D may be TRBD2 (6 bases). The sample was CD4+ T cells sorted from blood. The CDR3 sequence: CASSEFGTLNEQFF. The CDR3 nucleotides are TGTGCCAGCAGTGAATTTGGGACTTTAAATGAGCAGTTCTTC.